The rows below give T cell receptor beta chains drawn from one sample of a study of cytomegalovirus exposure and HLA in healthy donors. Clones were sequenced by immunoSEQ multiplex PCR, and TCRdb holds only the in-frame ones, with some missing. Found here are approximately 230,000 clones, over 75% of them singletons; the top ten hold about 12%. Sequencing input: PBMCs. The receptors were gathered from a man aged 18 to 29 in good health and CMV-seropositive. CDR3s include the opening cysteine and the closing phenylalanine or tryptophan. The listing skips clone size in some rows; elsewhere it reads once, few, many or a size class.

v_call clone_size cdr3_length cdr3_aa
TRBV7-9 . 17 CASSLVAGQLGSYGYTF
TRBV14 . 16 CASSQDGVLFYNEQFF
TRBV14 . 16 CASSPRLAGLTDTQYF
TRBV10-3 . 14 CAISVQQGADGYTF
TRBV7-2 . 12 CASSRLGYEQYF
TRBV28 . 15 CASLGAGAYNQPQHF
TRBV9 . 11 CASSVGPEAFF
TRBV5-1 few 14 CASSPGTSRNEQFF
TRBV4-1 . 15 CASSQVSGSNYEQYF
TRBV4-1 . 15 CASSQGGTGNDVLTF
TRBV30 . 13 CAWSARVTGELFF
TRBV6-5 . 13 CASSRRGLGELFF
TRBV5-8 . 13 CASSWDSNQPQHF
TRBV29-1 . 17 CSVEVVGVESGANVLTF
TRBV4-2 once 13 CASSQARTYEQFF
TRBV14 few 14 CASSHVTGFAGYTF
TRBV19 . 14 CASSIGVWENIQYF
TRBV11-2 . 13 CASSTGSGNTIYF
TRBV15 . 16 CATSRDGLAGTVTQYF
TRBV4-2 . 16 CASSPGLAGSGATQYF
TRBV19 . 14 CASTAQTGVGELFF
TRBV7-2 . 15 CASSLGPGGAETQYF
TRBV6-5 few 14 CASRPTGMVPEAFF
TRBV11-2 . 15 CASSRTSGSHNEQFF
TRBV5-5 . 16 CASSQGTSGSHYEQYF
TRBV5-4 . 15 CASSPGGSGSYEQYF
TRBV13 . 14 CASSTTGPSYEQYF
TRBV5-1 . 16 CASSLAGHNSGNTIYF
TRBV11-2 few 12 CASSLEQSRAFF
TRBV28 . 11 CASSFYNEQFF
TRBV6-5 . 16 CASSYFPGRAAETQYF
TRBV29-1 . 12 CSVDRTPYGYTF
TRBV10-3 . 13 CAISESGKETQYF
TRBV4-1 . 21 CASSQGVSDTDPRYLNTEAFF
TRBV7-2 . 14 CASSLVGEGYEQYF
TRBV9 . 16 CASSVGSRTGVHEQYF